This T cell receptor (beta chain) is drawn from a study of PD-1 blockade in classical Hodgkin lymphoma. General study findings and limits: It was reported that newly diagnosed patients had less baseline TCR diversity than healthy donors. Patients starting nivolumab under 1 year after ASCT were excluded. Causes of the repertoire differences remain undefined, possibly disease activity or prior therapy.

Using immunoSEQ multiplex PCR, the repertoire was profiled, and TCRdb retains in-frame clones only, with some absent. The data hold over 85,000 clones, with about four fifths observed a single time. The length of the CDR3 is 13 residues. Trimming pared 7 bases from V and 6 bases from J, leaving 15 bases between. Germline values: CDR1 MGHDK, CDR2 SYGVNS. On this clone: Its cognate antigen is unknown.

Every patient had relapsed following autologous stem cell transplantation, and cohorts differed in brentuximab vedotin exposure. The sample in question was peripheral blood mononuclear cells (PBMCs), obtained before the second cycle of nivolumab. The sequence was obtained from a human donor with classical Hodgkin lymphoma. This chain connects TRBV25-1 to TRBJ1-2; D is ambiguous. The CDR3 DNA sequence: TGTGCCAGCACGGGCGGAGATATCCATGGCTACACCTTC. Translation gives CASTGGDIHGYTF.